The 13 T cell receptor beta chains in this list originate from one sample, sequenced in a study of shared clonotypes between healthy human individuals. Sequenced by immunoSEQ multiplex PCR; TCRdb stores in-frame clones only, minus some. The profile shows about 680,000 clones, less than 80% of them singletons. Sequenced input: memory CD4+ T cells sorted from blood. Indicated subset: CD45RA-negative fraction. These TCRs come from a woman younger than 45 in good health.

The chain has TRBV27 and TRBJ2-1; 10 bases are a match to TRBD2. Germline assignment: CDR1 MNHEY and CDR2 SMNVEV (reference sequence). The CDR3 covers 15 residues. Trimming took 5 bases from V and 16 from J; bases not matched to a gene: 17. Here the CDR3 DNA reads TGTGCCAGCAGTAGGGGGGCGGCTAGCGGGAGTATAGTATTCTTC. Translation gives CASSRGAASGSIVFF.

The chain uses TRBV28 and TRBJ2-5, with TRBD2 matching over 11 bases. V lost 0 bases to trimming and J lost 1 base; unmatched junction nucleotides: 4. Per germline, CDR1 MDHEN and CDR2 SYDVKM. This CDR3 spans 17 amino acids. The CDR3 sequence: CASSLWTSGISQETQYF. The CDR3 DNA reads as TGTGCCAGCAGTTTATGGACTAGCGGGATATCCCAAGAGACCCAGTACTTC.

The chain has TRBV28 and TRBJ1-1; possibly TRBD1 for D (5 bases). In germline, CDR1 is MDHEN, CDR2 SYDVKM. V was cut by 7 bases and J by 0 bases, with 15 bases left in between. This CDR3 has 15 residues. The CDR3 sequence: CASKDSRVLNTEAFF. For the CDR3, the DNA is TGTGCCAGCAAGGATAGCAGGGTCCTGAACACTGAAGCTTTCTTT. Together with reference TRBV28 and TRBJ1-1, the CDR3 gives the full variable domain: DVKVTQSSRYLVKRTGEKVFLECVQDMDHENMFWYRQDPGLGLRLIYFSYDVKMKEKGDIPEGYSVSREKKERFSLILESASTNQTSMYLCASKDSRVLNTEAFFGQGTRLTVV.

The gene calls are TRBV9 and TRBJ1-5; D gene ambiguous. In germline, CDR1 is SGDLS, CDR2 YYNGEE. Trimming cost V 1 base and J 4 bases, with 18 bases left between them. The CDR3 runs to 17 residues. The CDR3 here is CASSVWAAPYLNQPQHF. The CDR3 bases are TGTGCCAGCAGCGTATGGGCCGCCCCTTATCTAAATCAGCCCCAGCATTTT.

The gene calls are TRBV5-8 and TRBJ2-1; 10 bases line up with TRBD1. Germline V CDR1 and CDR2: SGHTS, YDEGEE. This CDR3 contains 15 residues. J lost 6 bases, V lost 5 bases, and 8 bases had no gene match. CDR3 amino acids: CASRDRTGGSNEQFF. In DNA form, the CDR3 reads TGTGCCAGCAGGGATCGGACAGGGGGGTCCAATGAGCAGTTCTTC.

Concerning this clone itself: The same CDR3 is also encoded by other DNA sequences in this sample. The rearrangement uses TRBV6-5 and TRBJ1-5; 7 bases fit TRBD1. Germline-derived CDR1 and CDR2 are MNHEY and SVGAGI. V lost 6 bases to trimming and J lost 2 bases; unmatched junction nucleotides: 4. The CDR3 has 14 amino acids. The CDR3 loop reads CASRRGQGNQPQHF. The CDR3 region has the DNA TGTGCCAGCAGAAGAGGACAGGGCAATCAGCCCCAGCATTTT.

The chain couples TRBV5-4 to TRBJ1-4; D call uncertain. The germline gives CDR1 SGHNT, CDR2 YYREEE (reference sequence). Trimming removed 0 bases at V and 0 bases at J, with 6 bases between. CDR3 length: 15 residues. For the CDR3, the DNA is TGTGCCAGCAGCTTGGGCACATCAACTAATGAAAAACTGTTTTTT. Translation gives CASSLGTSTNEKLFF. Looking up the rest from reference TRBV5-4 and TRBJ1-4 gives the full variable domain: ETGVTQSPTHLIKTRGQQVTLRCSSQSGHNTVSWYQQALGQGPQFIFQYYREEENGRGNFPPRFSGLQFPNYSSELNVNALELDDSALYLCASSLGTSTNEKLFFGSGTQLSVL.

The table lists this clone with a few counts. V and J are TRBV4-1 and TRBJ1-4; weak D call: TRBD1 (6 bases). With 1 base removed from V and 8 bases from J, the gap between germline ends came to 20 bases. The CDR3 spans 17 residues. Germline V gives CDR1 MGHRA, CDR2 YSYEKL. The CDR3 nucleotides are TGCGCCAGCAGCCAAGGGAATGTAGGGGGGCTCTGGGAAAAACTGTTTTTT. Translated: CASSQGNVGGLWEKLFF.

This clone showed up just a few times. V usage is TRBV19 and J usage is TRBJ2-2; 8 bases line up with TRBD2. Germline V CDR1 and CDR2: LNHDA, SQIVND (reference sequence). J gave up 7 bases and V 2 bases, and 15 bases lay outside the gene matches. CDR3 length equals 18 residues. The CDR3: CASSISKIGGTRGGELFF. The CDR3 coding sequence is TGTGCCAGTAGTATAAGTAAAATTGGCGGGACTAGGGGCGGGGAGCTGTTTTTT.

V gene TRBV7-2 combines with J gene TRBJ2-7; D is perhaps TRBD1 or TRBD2 (6 bases each). The V gene's germline CDR1 is SGHTA and CDR2 FQGNSA. The CDR3 has 13 residues. V lost 1 base and J 7 bases, leaving 11 bases between the germline ends. This CDR3 is CASSLGGGGEQYF. CDR3 coding DNA: TGTGCCAGCAGCTTAGGAGGAGGGGGAGAGCAGTACTTC.

This clone appeared many times. Other DNA sequences in the sample encode the same CDR3. The chain couples TRBV29-1 to TRBJ1-1, with 7 bases aligning to TRBD1. The CDR3 covers 12 residues. V shed 4 bases and J 4 bases; nucleotides not matched to a gene: 3. Germline CDR1 reads SQVTM; CDR2 reads ANQGSEA. The CDR3, as DNA: TGCAGCGTTGTGCCAGGGGGCACTGAAGCTTTCTTT. Residues: CSVVPGGTEAFF.

This clone was counted between two and nine times. The chain combines TRBV5-4 with TRBJ2-2; D gene ambiguous. The ends were cut back, 7 bases at V and 4 bases at J, with 14 bases in the middle. The germline CDR1 and CDR2 sequences are SGHNT and YYREEE (reference sequence). The CDR3 loop spans 14 amino acids. The CDR3 DNA is TGTGCCAGCCTCCCGGGTCCGCGCACCGGGGAGCTGTTTTTT. As protein: CASLPGPRTGELFF.

The V gene is TRBV7-2, the J gene TRBJ2-7; D not resolved. Trimming shortened V by 6 bases and J by 2 bases, and 11 bases separated the two germline ends. The CDR3 length is 13 residues. CDR1 is SGHTA, CDR2 FQGNSA, per germline. Here the CDR3 reads CASSTVGTYEQYF. DNA for the CDR3: TGTGCCAGCAGTACAGTCGGTACCTACGAGCAGTACTTC. Variable domain in full (rest from reference TRBV7-2 and TRBJ2-7): GAGVSQSPSNKVTEKGKDVELRCDPISGHTALYWYRQSLGQGLEFLIYFQGNSAPDKSGLPSDRFSAERTGGSVSTLTIQRTQQEDSAVYLCASSTVGTYEQYFGPGTRLTVT.